This T cell receptor (beta chain) derives from a study of early stage breast cancer tumors. Study-level information: The ER+/PR+/HER2- tumors included 7 to 9 ductal and a few lobular carcinomas.

The CDR3 is 15 amino acids. Per germline, CDR1 MNHNS and CDR2 SASEGT. Trimming took 3 bases from V and 4 from J; bases not matched to a gene: 2. Study conclusions and caveats: Tumors had approximately 2.5-fold higher T cell density than normal breast. Blood repertoires resembled normal breast more than tumor.

TCRdb keeps only in-frame clones here, not all; method: immunoSEQ multiplex PCR. The table lists 25,000 to 35,000 clones, 80% of them singletons. A word on this clone: Its antigen is still unknown.

The TCR originated in a person aged 55 to 75 with breast cancer. This chain connects TRBV6-1 to TRBJ2-7; 14 bases map to TRBD2. Sequencing was done on a sample of blood. CDR3 sequence (DNA): TGTGCCAGCAGTGATGGGACTAGCGGGAGATACGAGCAGTACTTC. Its translation is CASSDGTSGRYEQYF.